This record covers a single T cell receptor beta chain. Germline trimming cut 2 bases from V and 6 bases from J; bases unmatched to any gene: 1. Germline CDR1 is SGHAT and CDR2 is FQNNGV. This CDR3 is built from 14 residues. This sample was included in a study of OX40 agonist ivuxolimab in advanced cancers. Sequencing was performed with immunoSEQ multiplex PCR; in TCRdb, only in-frame clones are kept and a portion is missing. Among some 84,000 clones listed, roughly 89% were seen once. The J gene is TRBJ2-7, the V gene TRBV11-2; 13 bases align to TRBD2. Sequenced here: CD4+ or CD8+ T cells sorted from blood, sampled in a trial of the OX40 agonist ivuxolimab. The sequence came from an adult with an advanced solid tumor such as melanoma, head and neck, liver or kidney cancer. The CDR3 loop reads CASSLRLAGGEQYF. DNA for the CDR3: TGTGCCAGCAGCTTACGACTAGCGGGAGGCGAGCAGTACTTC.